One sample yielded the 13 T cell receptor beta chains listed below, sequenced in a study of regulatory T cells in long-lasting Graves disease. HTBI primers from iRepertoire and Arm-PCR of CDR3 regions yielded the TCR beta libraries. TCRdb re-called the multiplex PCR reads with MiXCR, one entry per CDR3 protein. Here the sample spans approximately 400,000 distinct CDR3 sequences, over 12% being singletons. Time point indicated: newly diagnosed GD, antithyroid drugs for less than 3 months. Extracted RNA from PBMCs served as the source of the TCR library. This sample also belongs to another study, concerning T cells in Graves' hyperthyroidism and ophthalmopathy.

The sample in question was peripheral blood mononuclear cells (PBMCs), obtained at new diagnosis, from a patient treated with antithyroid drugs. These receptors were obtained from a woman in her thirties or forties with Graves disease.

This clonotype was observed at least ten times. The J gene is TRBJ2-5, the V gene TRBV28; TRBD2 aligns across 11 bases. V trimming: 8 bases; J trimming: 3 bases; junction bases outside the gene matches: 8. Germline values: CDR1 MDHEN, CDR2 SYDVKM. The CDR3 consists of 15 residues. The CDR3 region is CASFSGRASEETQYF. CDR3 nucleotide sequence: TGTGCCAGCTTTAGCGGGAGGGCCAGTGAAGAGACCCAGTACTTC.

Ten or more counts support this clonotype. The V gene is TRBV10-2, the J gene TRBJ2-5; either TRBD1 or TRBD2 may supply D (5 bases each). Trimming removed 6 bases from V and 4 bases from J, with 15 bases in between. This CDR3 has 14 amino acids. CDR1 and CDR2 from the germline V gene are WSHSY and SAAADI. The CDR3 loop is CASSDSGGGETQYF. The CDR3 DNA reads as TGCGCCAGCAGCGACAGCGGCGGTGGAGAGACCCAGTACTTC.

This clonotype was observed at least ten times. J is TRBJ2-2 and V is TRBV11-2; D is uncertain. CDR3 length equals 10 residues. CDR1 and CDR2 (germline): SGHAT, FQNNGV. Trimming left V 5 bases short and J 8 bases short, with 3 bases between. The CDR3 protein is CASSTGELFF. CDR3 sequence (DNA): TGTGCCAGCAGCACTGGGGAGCTGTTTTTT.

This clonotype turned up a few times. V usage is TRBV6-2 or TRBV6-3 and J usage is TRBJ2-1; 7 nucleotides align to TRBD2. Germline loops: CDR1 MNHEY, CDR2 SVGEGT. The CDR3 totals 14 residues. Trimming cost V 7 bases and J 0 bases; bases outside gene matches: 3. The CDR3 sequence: CASIAGLSYNEQFF. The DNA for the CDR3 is TGTGCCAGCATAGCGGGCCTCTCCTACAATGAGCAGTTCTTC.

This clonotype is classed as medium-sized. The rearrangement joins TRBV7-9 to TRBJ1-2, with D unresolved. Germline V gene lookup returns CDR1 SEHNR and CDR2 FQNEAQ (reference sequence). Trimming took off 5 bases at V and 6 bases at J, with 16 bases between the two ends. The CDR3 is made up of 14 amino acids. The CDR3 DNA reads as TGTGCCAGCAGCCCCCCCTGGGCCTCTGATGGCTACACCTTC. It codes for CASSPPWASDGYTF.

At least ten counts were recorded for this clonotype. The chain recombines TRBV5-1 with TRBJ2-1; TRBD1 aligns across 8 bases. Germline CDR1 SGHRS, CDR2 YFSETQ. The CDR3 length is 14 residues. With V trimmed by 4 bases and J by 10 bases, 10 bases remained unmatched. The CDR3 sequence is CASSTGTGSWEQFF. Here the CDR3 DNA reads TGCGCCAGCAGCACCGGGACAGGTTCCTGGGAGCAGTTCTTC.

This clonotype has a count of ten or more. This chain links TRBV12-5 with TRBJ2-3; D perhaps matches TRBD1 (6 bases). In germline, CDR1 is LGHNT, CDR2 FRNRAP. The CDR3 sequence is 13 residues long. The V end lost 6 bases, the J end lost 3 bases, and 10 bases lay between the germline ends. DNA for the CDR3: TGTGCTAGTGGAAGAGGGACAACAGATACGCAGTATTTT. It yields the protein CASGRGTTDTQYF.

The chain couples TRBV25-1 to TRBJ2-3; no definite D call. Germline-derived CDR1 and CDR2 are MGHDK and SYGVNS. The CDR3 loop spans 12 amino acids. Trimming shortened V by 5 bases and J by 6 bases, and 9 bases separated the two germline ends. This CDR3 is CASSTVGDTQYF. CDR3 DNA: TGTGCCAGCAGTACGGTCGGGGATACGCAGTATTTT.

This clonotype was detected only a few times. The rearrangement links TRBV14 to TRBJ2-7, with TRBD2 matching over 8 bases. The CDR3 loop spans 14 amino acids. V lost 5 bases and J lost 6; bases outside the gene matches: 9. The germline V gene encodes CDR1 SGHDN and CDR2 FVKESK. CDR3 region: CASSETSDGFEQYF. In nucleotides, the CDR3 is TGTGCCAGCAGCGAGACTAGCGACGGGTTCGAGCAGTACTTC.

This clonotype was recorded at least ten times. CDR3 DNA sequence: TGTGCCAGCTCACCAATACAGGGTTATGAAAAACTGTTTTTT. This codes for CASSPIQGYEKLFF. The gene calls are TRBV18 and TRBJ1-4, with D perhaps matching TRBD1 (6 bases). Looked up from germline, CDR1 is KGHSH and CDR2 is LQKENI. V gave up 2 bases and J gave up 6 bases, with 10 bases separating them. The CDR3 covers 14 residues.

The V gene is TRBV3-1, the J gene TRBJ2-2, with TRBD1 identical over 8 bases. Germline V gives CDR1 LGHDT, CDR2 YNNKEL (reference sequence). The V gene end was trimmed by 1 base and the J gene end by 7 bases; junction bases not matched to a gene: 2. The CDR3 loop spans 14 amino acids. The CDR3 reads CASSQGTGLGELFF. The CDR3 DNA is TGTGCCAGCAGCCAAGGGACAGGGCTCGGGGAGCTGTTTTTT.

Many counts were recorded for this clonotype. CDR3 DNA: TGCAGTGCTAGGACAGTGGGATACTACGAGCAGTACTTC. It yields the protein CSARTVGYYEQYF. The chain links TRBV20-1 to TRBJ2-7; D is possibly TRBD1 (5 bases). This CDR3 is built from 13 residues. Germline lookup yields CDR1 DFQATT and CDR2 SNEGSKA (reference sequence). Between the trimmed V and J ends, which lost 3 bases and 3 bases, there was a span of 12 bases.

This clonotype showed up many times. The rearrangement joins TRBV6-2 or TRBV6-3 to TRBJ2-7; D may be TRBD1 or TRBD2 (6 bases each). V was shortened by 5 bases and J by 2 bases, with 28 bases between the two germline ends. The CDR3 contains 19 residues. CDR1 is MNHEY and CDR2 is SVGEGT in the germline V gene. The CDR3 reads CASSESPGQLRDSTYEQYF. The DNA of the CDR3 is TGTGCCAGCAGTGAATCCCCCGGACAGCTCCGGGACTCAACCTACGAGCAGTACTTC.